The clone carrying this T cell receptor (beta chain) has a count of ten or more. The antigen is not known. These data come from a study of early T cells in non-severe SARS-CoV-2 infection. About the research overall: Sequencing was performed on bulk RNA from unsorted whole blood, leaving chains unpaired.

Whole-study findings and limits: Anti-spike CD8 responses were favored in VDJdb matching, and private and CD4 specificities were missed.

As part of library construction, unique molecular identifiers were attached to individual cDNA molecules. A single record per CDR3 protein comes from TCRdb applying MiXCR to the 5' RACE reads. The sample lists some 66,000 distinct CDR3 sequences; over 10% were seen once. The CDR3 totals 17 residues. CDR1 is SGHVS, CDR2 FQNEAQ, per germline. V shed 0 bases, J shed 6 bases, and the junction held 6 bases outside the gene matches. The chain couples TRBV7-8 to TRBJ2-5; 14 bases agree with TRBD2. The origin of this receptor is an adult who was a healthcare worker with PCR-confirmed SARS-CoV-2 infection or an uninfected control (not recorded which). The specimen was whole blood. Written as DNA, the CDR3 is TGTGCCAGCAGCTTAGCGAGACTAGCGGGGGGGCTAAAGACCCAGTACTTC. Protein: CASSLARLAGGLKTQYF.